This entry concerns a single T cell receptor (beta chain). What antigen it recognizes has not been identified. Within one base of it there is no much larger clone, and no base qualities were kept. The data derive from a study of cytomegalovirus exposure and HLA in healthy donors (dated by TCRdb to the late 2010s). About the study as a whole: An earlier analysis of roughly 500 of the donors reported 276 Gb of sequence data and 100 million to 140 million unique TCR beta sequences from 150 million to 200 million T cells. An early release covering roughly 640 HLA-typed donors comprised approximately 290 gigabases of sequencing data and some 79 million unique TCR sequences. The genetic ancestry cluster associated with self-reported Caucasian donors included around 76% of the roughly 410 genotyped donors. The aim of the study was to test whether cataloging public T cell receptors could identify signatures of past pathogen exposure. Using immunosequencing, the study profiled T cell repertoires from about 620 subjects and related those repertoires to cytomegalovirus serostatus. Along with the roughly 670-subject first cohort, a separate validation cohort of over a hundred different subjects was used. To predict cytomegalovirus infection status, the study brought together high-throughput TCR immunosequencing, statistical association of individual TCRs with disease status, and machine learning. A later analysis re-examined previously published TCR beta repertoires from several hundred donors and added high-resolution HLA genotyping to investigate patterns of TCR occurrence. In the later analysis, no new phenotypic data were used to find candidate immune exposures; instead, reliance was placed on TCR beta sequences and their occurrence across donors. To decide whether each TCR beta V gene segment behaved as functional or pseudogenic, an earlier analysis of approximately 620 of the donors relied on high-throughput TCR beta sequencing. Donor age, sex, ethnicity and CMV serostatus were collected together with the repertoire data. A later genetic analysis took genome-wide SNP genotypes for about three fifths of the 666 donors and used that subset as a discovery cohort. Every discovery cohort repertoire had been produced on one sequencing platform. Class I and class II HLA loci were covered by the typing at four-digit resolution. The number of typed donors differed by locus: about 620-630 for A, B, C, DRB1 and DQB1; some 540 for DQA1; 600 to 610 for DPA1; and around 450 for DPB1. Roughly 5 DR-DQ haplotypes were handled as single units for association and clustering, since linkage in the cohort was strong. Among about 400 genotyped donors of the cohort, an average of roughly 230,000 unique TCR beta nucleotide sequences was sequenced per donor, of which roughly 17% were non-productive. Broad study findings and their caveats: In a later analysis, most CMV-associated TCR beta chains were found to appear HLA-restricted, with HLA associations seemingly driven largely by CMV exposure. A group of highly shared sequence variants was considered likely to be a technical artifact of the sequencing pipeline. According to the authors, the approach could potentially be generalized to other disease states and immunological phenotypes. Immune exposure information for the cohort was limited to CMV serostatus. Broadly in line with IMGT annotations, most TCR beta V segments showed up in productive rearrangements about 87% or about 30% of the time in an earlier analysis of 587 of the donors. Because HLA typing was missing for some donors at each locus, association tests included only the typed subset. An association between a missense DCLRE1C variant and V-gene and J-gene trimming of TCR beta chains was found in a later genetic analysis and replicated in an independent cohort. Across donors, most TCR sequences were observed very rarely, whereas some public TCRs were present in many individuals. The 87-base-pair reads could not distinguish some IMGT-functional V segments, including TRBV6-2 and TRBV6-3, so those segments were excluded. In the study, approximately 150 TCR beta chains were listed as associated with cytomegalovirus. This cohort had only TCR beta chains sequenced, and the lack of alpha or paired-chain data limited which features could be detected. Roughly uniform sequencing depth across donors was assumed in presence/absence analyses, although this assumption may not hold. A later genetic analysis reported fewer N-insertions in productive TCRs among donors in an Asian-associated ancestry cluster than the roughly 720-donor mean. In a later analysis, over 15,000 TCR beta sequences were associated with specific HLA alleles at a false discovery rate of 0.05. Cytomegalovirus status was reported to be diagnosed by the classifier with high specificity and sensitivity in both the original and validation cohorts. A further reported finding was that TCR beta sequences accurately predicted the HLA-A and HLA-B alleles for most subjects in the first cohort. About 17 rarely observed V segments, including chromosome 9 orphons, were excluded from the earlier analysis of 550 to 700 of the donors because counts were too low. In vitro tests confirmed that a few of the cytomegalovirus-associated TCR beta chains recognize cytomegalovirus antigens. According to a later analysis, parvovirus B19, influenza, CMV and Epstein-Barr virus appeared linked to several top co-occurrence clusters. Linkage disequilibrium might explain the correlated functional status among segregating V segments, but an unknown experimental factor could not be ruled out. When HLA alleles, especially DR and DQ, strongly co-occurred, TCR associations were difficult to assign to individual alleles. Compared with equally common non-associated chains, HLA-associated TCR beta chains in a later analysis were more clonally expanded and had lower generation probabilities. In a later analysis, TCR association rates were found to vary across HLA loci, with the most associated TCRs seen for DRB1 alleles and the fewest for HLA-C alleles.

To prepare the library, the immunoSEQ multiplex PCR assay was applied. For the multiplex PCR, a mixture combining 60 forward primers for TCR Vbeta segments and 13 reverse primers for TCR Jbeta segments was used. Amplification of the CDR3 region of rearranged TCR beta genes was performed with a multiplex PCR assay on genomic DNA. The amplified TCR beta libraries were sequenced on the Illumina HiSeq System as 87-base-pair reads. The source study handled its data this way. A later analysis counted 65 million to 90 million unique TCR beta chains across the 500 to 850 repertoires, and some 11 million of these chains were shared by at least two donors. Raw reads were error-corrected and collapsed into unique sequences with a nearest-neighbor algorithm that merged closely related sequences to remove PCR and sequencing errors. To assign V, D and J gene segments, CDR3 sequences were aligned to IMGT reference sequences. For a sequence to be retained, at least a six-nucleotide match to both a V gene segment and a J gene segment was required. Rearrangements were classified as productive when the CDR3 lacked stop codons and remained in frame with V and J, and all other rearrangements were classified as non-productive. CDR3 was defined by IMGT convention, running from the second conserved V-encoded cysteine to the conserved J-encoded phenylalanine. The earlier analysis of more than 450 of the donors excluded sequences that lacked an unambiguous match to a single V gene segment. In an earlier analysis of a few hundred of the donors, V segments were called functional above 56.7% productive rearrangements and were called segregating when the between-donor standard deviation exceeded 5%. A statistical classification framework was built for diagnosing cytomegalovirus status from the catalog of TCR beta chain sequences. A later analysis assigned V and J genes by comparing TCR nucleotide sequences with IMGT/GENE-DB human TR gene sequences. In a later analysis, CDR3 sequences and most-parsimonious VDJ recombination scenarios were assigned using the TCRdist pipeline. A later analysis defined each TCR beta chain by its CDR3 amino acid sequence plus V-gene family, and excluded reads lacking a unique V-gene family. A later analysis removed over 500 highly shared, low-generation-probability nucleotide sequences to deal with suspected cross-contamination and a sequencing artifact. A later analysis calculated a clonal expansion index for each public chain from normalized within-repertoire ranks of inferred template counts. Generation probabilities in a later analysis came from a VDJ recombination model fitted to out-of-frame rearrangements, and those results were checked against IGoR. Hypergeometric tests were used in a later analysis to score TCR-TCR, TCR-HLA and TCR-CMV co-occurrence, with a repertoire-size bias correction applied to the TCR pairs. To estimate false discovery rates, a later analysis permuted the HLA or CMV assignments 20 times. A later analysis grouped co-occurring TCRs with DBSCAN, adding TCRdist sequence similarity when clustering within HLA-allele-positive subsets. For co-occurrence clustering, repertoires with fewer than 30,000 or more than 120,000 public chains were excluded, along with several repertoires with anomalous nucleotide sharing. Not all clones reach the TCRdb copy of this immuneACCESS table, which keeps in-frame sequences only. Checked studies attribute under half of the gap to unresolved V genes and leave the rest unexplained. V, J and clone size derive from that table, while D and trimming were established from the DNA sequence. Within this sample are around 200,000 clones, with approximately 82% of them counted one time only. Approximately 1.2% of the sample lies in the top ten.

The cohort consisted of some 670 healthy bone marrow donors. At the time of sampling, all cohort members were nominally healthy, though unrecorded immune exposures were likely present. The donor was CMV seropositive and was included in the group of about 290 seropositive cohort members. A peripheral blood sample was collected from each donor, and TCR beta sequencing was performed on peripheral blood mononuclear cells. The Qiagen DNeasy Blood Extraction Kit was used to extract genomic DNA from the blood cell samples. Clipping removes 3 bases from V and 2 bases from J, with 5 as the unmatched junction base count. Reading the germline V gene gives CDR1 SGHRS and CDR2 YFSETQ. The CDR3, cysteine through phenylalanine, is 15 amino acids long. The entry retains the CDR3 DNA only, 45 bases that are in frame from base 1.

Rearrangement joined TRBV5-1 to TRBJ2-1, and 7 junctional nucleotides match TRBD2. Input material: PBMCs. This TCR was recovered from a girl aged 2 to 9 in good health and CMV-seropositive. The CDR3 protein sequence reads: CASSSRGGAYNEQFF. The sequence in DNA is TGCGCCAGCAGCTCCCGTGGGGGGGCCTACAATGAGCAGTTCTTC.